These 14 T cell receptor beta chains came from one sample sequenced in a study of T cells expressing NK-cell markers. TCRdb reprocessed the 5' RACE reads and keeps a single row for each CDR3 protein, giving no DNA. Recorded for this sample: some 140,000 distinct CDR3 sequences. The sample consisted of blood T cells: a sorted CD56 or NKG2C T cell subset, CD4+ or CD8+ T cells, or bulk PBMC T cells (not recorded which). The origin of the receptors is a woman between 45 and 65 years old in good health.

The CDR3 spells CASSLLGSLGYNEQFF. The chain combines TRBV11-2 with TRBJ2-1; the TRBD1 assignment by TCRdb is unverifiable without DNA. The CDR3 sequence is 16 residues long. Germline CDR1 is SGHAT and CDR2 is FQNNGV.

V is TRBV5-1 and J is TRBJ1-2; TCRdb lists TRBD1, though no DNA is available to test this call. CDR1 and CDR2 from the germline V gene are SGHRS and YFSETQ. This CDR3 contains 15 residues. CDR3: CASSLITGDNYGYTF.

The chain is built from TRBV4-2 and TRBJ2-5; TCRdb reports TRBD1, a call that lacks DNA to check it against. CDR3 length: 18 residues. The germline gives CDR1 LGHNA, CDR2 YNFKEQ. CDR3 loop: CASSQDSSVEGIQETQYF.

The chain uses TRBV7-9 and TRBJ2-3; TCRdb calls TRBD2, which cannot be checked without DNA. Germline V lookup: CDR1 SEHNR, CDR2 FQNEAQ (reference sequence). CDR3 length equals 11 residues. The CDR3 is CASPEGDTQYF.

This CDR3 reads CASSFGLSREADTQYF. The V and J genes are TRBV5-1 and TRBJ2-3; the D call from TCRdb, TRBD2, cannot be confirmed without DNA. The CDR3 totals 16 residues. Germline CDR1 is SGHRS and CDR2 is YFSETQ. The variable domain in full, with the rest retrieved from reference TRBV5-1 and TRBJ2-3, is KAGVTQTPRYLIKTRGQQVTLSCSPISGHRSVSWYQQTPGQGLQFLFEYFSETQRNKGNFPGRFSGRQFSNSRSEMNVSTLELGDSALYLCASSFGLSREADTQYFGPGTRLTVL.

The genes are TRBV28 and TRBJ2-1; the D call from TCRdb, TRBD1, cannot be confirmed without DNA. Germline CDR1 and CDR2: MDHEN and SYDVKM. The CDR3 consists of 14 residues. This CDR3 reads CASRRDIAYNEQFF.

J is TRBJ1-5 and V is TRBV27; TCRdb calls TRBD1, which cannot be checked without DNA. Germline V gene lookup returns CDR1 MNHEY and CDR2 SMNVEV (reference sequence). CDR3 size: 15 residues. CDR3: CASSLSVGINQPQHF.

V and J are TRBV24-1 and TRBJ2-5; TCRdb selects TRBD2, and the lack of DNA leaves this call unchecked. Looked up from germline, CDR1 is KGHDR and CDR2 is SFDVKD. The CDR3 totals 15 residues. This chain's CDR3 is CATSDPGTSAETQYF.

V is TRBV27 and J is TRBJ2-2; TCRdb picks TRBD1, but there is no DNA to check that call. This CDR3 spans 17 amino acids. Germline V gene data show CDR1 as MNHEY and CDR2 as SMNVEV (reference sequence). CDR3 residues: CASSFPPGAENTGELFF.

The CDR3 region is CASSLGGSAGELFF. The gene calls are TRBV27 and TRBJ2-2; absent DNA, TCRdb's TRBD2 call cannot be checked. CDR1 MNHEY and CDR2 SMNVEV come from the germline V gene (reference sequence). The CDR3 runs 14 residues.

This chain connects TRBV20-1 to TRBJ2-5; TCRdb names TRBD2, which stays unverified in the absence of DNA. This CDR3 is 15 amino acids long. Germline CDR1 is DFQATT and CDR2 is SNEGSKA (reference sequence). CDR3 in amino acids: CSARVSSGVEETQYF.

The chain has TRBV7-9 and TRBJ2-1; TCRdb's D call, TRBD2, is unchecked because there is no DNA. The CDR3 contains 15 residues. Germline CDR1 reads SEHNR; CDR2 reads FQNEAQ (reference sequence). CDR3 amino acids: CASSSPSGNLNEQFF.

This chain connects TRBV7-6 to TRBJ2-1. Germline lookup yields CDR1 SGHVS and CDR2 FNYEAQ. The CDR3 extends over 13 amino acids. The CDR3 sequence: CASSSLSYNEQFF.

The genes are TRBV6-1 and TRBJ1-1; TCRdb lists TRBD1, though no DNA is available to test this call. Germline V CDR1 and CDR2: MNHNS, SASEGT. This CDR3 is 15 amino acids long. The CDR3 here is CASRLTTGMDTEAFF.